The 30 T cell receptor beta chains below were found in one sample sequenced in a study of blood T cell repertoires in COVID-19. Method: immunoSEQ multiplex PCR; TCRdb's copy keeps in-frame clones and lacks some. The data show over 100,000 clones, roughly 89% seen once. The sample taken for sequencing was peripheral blood. The source is a human donor with acute or convalescent COVID-19. The donor label of this sample is uncertain.

The chain has TRBV25-1 and TRBJ2-1, with 9 bases fitting TRBD1. The germline V gene has CDR1 MGHDK and CDR2 SYGVNS. The length of the CDR3 is 16 residues. V gave up 3 bases and J gave up 8 bases; unmatched junction bases: 11. The CDR3 DNA reads as TGTGCCAGCAGTGATCGCCGGGACAGGGAAGTGGATGAGCAGTTCTTC. Encoded protein: CASSDRRDREVDEQFF.

In its sample, this clone was seen once. The chain couples TRBV9 to TRBJ2-3, with D possibly being TRBD2 (5 bases). V was clipped by 9 bases and J by 0 bases, with 11 bases between them. Germline V gene lookup returns CDR1 SGDLS and CDR2 YYNGEE. The CDR3 contains 13 residues. The CDR3: CATARGSTDTQYF. The CDR3 region has the DNA TGTGCCACCGCTCGGGGAAGCACAGATACGCAGTATTTT.

The chain carries TRBV5-8 and TRBJ2-1; 8 positions agree with TRBD1. Germline CDR1 SGHTS, CDR2 YDEGEE. This CDR3 contains 13 residues. With 4 bases clipped from V and 10 bases from J, the junction kept 7 bases outside the gene matches. The chain's CDR3 is CASSTGRDREQFF. CDR3 DNA: TGTGCCAGCAGCACCGGAAGGGACAGGGAGCAGTTCTTC.

The CDR3 coding sequence is TGTGCCAGCAGCTTGGGAGGTGAGCAGTTCTTC. It is translated as CASSLGGEQFF. The V call is TRBV5-4, the J call TRBJ2-1; no clear D gene. V lost 0 bases and J lost 9, with 4 bases in between. Germline V gives CDR1 SGHNT, CDR2 YYREEE (reference sequence). CDR3 size: 11 residues.

The rearrangement links TRBV5-1 to TRBJ2-1, with TRBD2 matching over 8 bases. The CDR3 has 19 residues. The germline V gene encodes CDR1 SGHRS and CDR2 YFSETQ. Trimming took 1 base from V and 7 from J; bases not matched to a gene: 19. The CDR3 region is CASSLRPILREAAENEQFF. Here the CDR3 DNA reads TGCGCCAGCAGCTTGCGGCCTATATTGCGGGAGGCCGCGGAAAATGAGCAGTTCTTC.

This clone was counted once. The genes are TRBV11-1 and TRBJ1-1; no definite D call. Germline V CDR1 and CDR2: SGHAT, FQDESV (reference sequence). The CDR3 has 13 amino acids. V lost 5 bases to trimming and J lost 4 bases, with 11 bases between them. The CDR3 sequence is CASSLDVFTEAFF. CDR3 sequence (DNA): TGTGCCAGCAGCCTAGATGTATTCACTGAAGCTTTCTTT.

The V call is TRBV7-9, the J call TRBJ1-2; 7 bases agree with TRBD1. V trimming: 5 bases; J trimming: 6 bases; junction bases outside the gene matches: 6. This CDR3 is built from 13 residues. Germline CDR1 and CDR2: SEHNR and FQNEAQ (reference sequence). CDR3 sequence: CASSLRGRDGYTF. CDR3 DNA: TGTGCCAGCAGCCTTAGGGGGCGGGATGGCTACACCTTC.

The chain employs TRBV28 and TRBJ2-1; D ambiguous. Trimming removed 7 bases from V and 8 bases from J, with 18 bases in between. From germline, CDR1 is MDHEN and CDR2 SYDVKM. This CDR3 comprises 14 residues. The CDR3 DNA sequence: TGTGCCAGCACCCCGACCTGGGCAGAAGATGAGCAGTTCTTC. Translating gives CASTPTWAEDEQFF.

The chain links TRBV28 to TRBJ2-2; 9 nucleotides align to TRBD1. The CDR3 extends over 14 amino acids. CDR1 and CDR2 from the germline V gene are MDHEN and SYDVKM. Trimming removed 5 bases from V and 5 bases from J; junction bases left unmatched: 3. The chain's CDR3 is CASSSGQGTGELFF. In DNA, the CDR3 is TGTGCCAGCAGTAGTGGACAGGGGACCGGGGAGCTGTTTTTT.

The chain has TRBV7-9 and TRBJ1-4, with D hard to call. This CDR3 is 12 amino acids long. The ends were cut back, 3 bases at V and 6 bases at J, with 5 bases in the middle. Germline values: CDR1 SEHNR, CDR2 FQNEAQ (reference sequence). CDR3 sequence (DNA): TGTGCCAGCAGCTTCGTTCATGAAAAACTGTTTTTT. Translation gives CASSFVHEKLFF.

The chain links TRBV9 to TRBJ2-5, with TRBD2 matching 12 bases. The trim removed 0 bases at V and 2 bases at J, leaving 2 bases unmatched. Germline assignment: CDR1 SGDLS and CDR2 YYNGEE. The CDR3 sequence is 16 residues long. The CDR3 coding sequence is TGTGCCAGCAGCGTAGGGACTAGCGGGGTACAAGAGACCCAGTACTTC. Its translation is CASSVGTSGVQETQYF.

CDR3 sequence (DNA): TGTGCCTGGAGTGTACAGACAGGGTGGGGAAACACCATATATTTT. The encoded protein is CAWSVQTGWGNTIYF. This chain joins TRBV30 and TRBJ1-3, with 7 positions matching TRBD1. Per the germline V gene, CDR1 is GTSNPN and CDR2 is SVGIG (reference sequence). V gave up 0 bases and J gave up 4 bases; unmatched junction bases: 6. The CDR3 has 15 residues.

This clone was seen a single time. The gene calls are TRBV27 and TRBJ1-5; maybe TRBD1 (5 bases). Germline lookup yields CDR1 MNHEY and CDR2 SMNVEV (reference sequence). V lost 5 bases and J 7 bases, leaving 15 bases between the germline ends. CDR3 length: 14 amino acids. In DNA, the CDR3 is TGTGCCAGCAGTCCGGGACTCTCAATCCAGCCCCAGCATTTT. This encodes CASSPGLSIQPQHF.

V is TRBV16 and J is TRBJ2-1; D is uncertain. CDR1 is KGHSY and CDR2 is FQNENV in the germline V gene. The CDR3 has 13 amino acids. V was trimmed by 1 base and J by 8 bases, leaving 9 bases between them. CDR3 DNA sequence: TGTGCCAGCAGCCAATTAAGCCAAGATGAGCAGTTCTTC. This translates into CASSQLSQDEQFF.

This clone was counted between two and nine times. This chain joins TRBV10-2 and TRBJ2-4, with 8 bases identical to TRBD1. The germline V gene encodes CDR1 WSHSY and CDR2 SAAADI. CDR3 length: 13 amino acids. V was clipped by 3 bases and J by 9 bases; unmatched bases: 4. CDR3 sequence (DNA): TGCGCCAGCAGTGAATCAGGGGGCCCCATTCAGTACTTC. It yields the protein CASSESGGPIQYF.

This clone was seen at least ten times. This chain links TRBV4-3 with TRBJ2-7; 11 bases align to TRBD2. V was clipped by 4 bases and J by 0 bases; unmatched bases: 2. This CDR3 region has 15 residues. Germline V gene data show CDR1 as LGHNA and CDR2 as YSLEER. The CDR3 here is CASSLGTSGSYEQYF. CDR3 coding DNA: TGCGCCAGCAGCCTCGGGACTAGCGGCTCCTACGAGCAGTACTTC.

The V call is TRBV7-9, the J call TRBJ2-3; 10 positions agree with TRBD2. This CDR3 has 19 residues. Unmatched junction bases numbered 18, after V lost 4 bases and J lost 5 bases. Germline loops: CDR1 SEHNR, CDR2 FQNEAQ (reference sequence). CDR3 DNA: TGTGCCAGCAGCTCCCTCCAAGCGGGGGGGCCTGGGGTGAGAGATACGCAGTATTTT. It translates to CASSSLQAGGPGVRDTQYF.

As for this clone: Other DNA sequences from this sample encode an identical CDR3 as well. The genes are TRBV29-1 and TRBJ1-1; possible D gene TRBD1, 5 bases. Trimming removed 6 bases at V and 5 bases at J, with 10 bases between. CDR1 and CDR2 from the germline V gene are SQVTM and ANQGSEA. This CDR3 is 11 amino acids long. CDR3 amino acids: CSVGGRTEAFF. The CDR3 DNA reads as TGCAGCGTGGGGGGTAGAACTGAAGCTTTCTTT.

This clone was seen once. The rearrangement uses TRBV20-1 and TRBJ1-1; D not certain. Germline V gene lookup returns CDR1 DFQATT and CDR2 SNEGSKA (reference sequence). Trimming stripped 3 bases from V and 0 bases from J, with 8 bases between. The CDR3 sequence is 13 residues long. The CDR3 loop is CSASTDMNTEAFF. DNA of the CDR3: TGCAGTGCTAGTACAGATATGAACACTGAAGCTTTCTTT.

The CDR3, as DNA: TGTGCCAGCAGCTTGTTAGGCGAGACAGGGAGCGACGAGCAGTACTTC. Protein sequence: CASSLLGETGSDEQYF. The rearrangement links TRBV5-6 to TRBJ2-7; TRBD1 matches at 7 bases. This CDR3 region has 16 residues. V was clipped by 1 base and J by 5 bases; unmatched bases: 12. CDR1 is SGHDT, CDR2 YYEEEE, per germline.

The rearrangement uses TRBV5-1 and TRBJ2-7, with no clear D. Germline V gene sequence: CDR1 SGHRS, CDR2 YFSETQ. The CDR3 totals 15 residues. V was pared by 1 base and J by 6 bases, with 17 bases between. For the CDR3, the DNA is TGCGCCAGCAGCTTGAATCCCGGGTATGGATCCGAGCAGTACTTC. The encoded protein is CASSLNPGYGSEQYF.

The gene calls are TRBV6-6 and TRBJ1-2, with unresolved D. CDR3 length: 11 amino acids. V gave up 5 bases and J gave up 4 bases, with 5 bases separating them. In germline, CDR1 is MNHNY, CDR2 SVGAGI (reference sequence). The CDR3 nucleotides are TGTGCCAGCAGTCCCTCCTATGGCTACACCTTC. This gives the protein CASSPSYGYTF.

This clone was seen a few times. V gene TRBV7-9 combines with J gene TRBJ2-7, with D perhaps TRBD1 (5 bases). Germline V gene lookup returns CDR1 SEHNR and CDR2 FQNEAQ (reference sequence). Trimming shortened V by 3 bases and J by 1 base, and 10 bases separated the two germline ends. This CDR3 has 14 residues. This CDR3 is CASSFTGASYEQYF. CDR3 in DNA: TGTGCCAGCAGCTTTACTGGGGCGTCCTACGAGCAGTACTTC.

The V call is TRBV19, the J call TRBJ1-3, with a tentative D call TRBD1 (5 bases). The length of the CDR3 is 15 residues. V was shortened by 2 bases and J by 0 bases, with 8 bases between the two germline ends. Germline V gene data show CDR1 as LNHDA and CDR2 as SQIVND (reference sequence). The CDR3 DNA is TGTGCCAGTAGTATAACAGGCAGCTCTGGAAACACCATATATTTT. It is translated as CASSITGSSGNTIYF.

The chain has TRBV2 and TRBJ1-5; D gene uncertain. Trimming shortened V by 1 base and J by 4 bases, and 8 bases separated the two germline ends. Germline-derived CDR1 and CDR2 are SNHLY and FYNNEI. The CDR3 has 14 amino acids. This CDR3 is CASSEVRTNQPQHF. In nucleotides, the CDR3 is TGTGCCAGCAGTGAAGTTAGGACTAATCAGCCCCAGCATTTT.

This rearrangement joins TRBV3-1 (or the pseudogene TRBV3-2) to TRBJ1-3; TRBD1 matches 7 bases. This CDR3 spans 15 amino acids. Germline V gene data show CDR1 as LGHDT and CDR2 as YNNKEL (reference sequence). V was pared by 4 bases and J by 4 bases, with 7 bases of the junction left unmatched. This chain's CDR3 is CASSRTGARGNTIYF. The CDR3, as DNA: TGTGCCAGCAGCCGTACAGGGGCACGAGGAAACACCATATATTTT.

This clone was detected only once. The rearrangement links TRBV19 to TRBJ2-7; tentative D call: TRBD2 (7 bases). The CDR3 is 15 amino acids. V lost 3 bases and J 2 bases, leaving 14 bases between the germline ends. Germline CDR1 is LNHDA and CDR2 is SQIVND (reference sequence). The DNA for the CDR3 is TGTGCCAGTAGTATTTCGCGGGGGCCAACCTACGAGCAGTACTTC. Residues: CASSISRGPTYEQYF.

V is TRBV15 and J is TRBJ1-5; unclear D gene. The CDR3 has 16 amino acids. CDR1 is LNHNV and CDR2 is YYDKDF in the germline V gene (reference sequence). V was clipped by 0 bases and J by 2 bases, with 11 bases between them. The CDR3 bases are TGTGCCACCAGCAGAGATCGTAACAGACGCAATCAGCCCCAGCATTTT. Its translation is CATSRDRNRRNQPQHF. Looking up the rest from reference TRBV15 and TRBJ1-5 gives the full variable domain: DAMVIQNPRYQVTQFGKPVTLSCSQTLNHNVMYWYQQKSSQAPKLLFHYYDKDFNNEADTPDNFQSRRPNTSFCFLDIRSPGLGDTAMYLCATSRDRNRRNQPQHFGDGTRLSIL.

J is TRBJ2-1 and V is TRBV27, with 10 bases matching TRBD2. CDR1 is MNHEY and CDR2 is SMNVEV in the germline V gene (reference sequence). Germline trimming cut 2 bases from V and 3 bases from J; bases unmatched to any gene: 7. The CDR3 sequence is 17 residues long. Here the CDR3 DNA reads TGTGCCAGCAGTTTAGAGGCTAGCGGGAGTTTCTACAATGAGCAGTTCTTC. It encodes CASSLEASGSFYNEQFF.

J is TRBJ2-2 and V is TRBV5-1; D not resolved. CDR1 and CDR2 from the germline V gene are SGHRS and YFSETQ. V lost 1 base to trimming and J lost 5 bases, with 6 bases between them. This CDR3 region has 13 residues. This CDR3 is CASSLTITGELFF. As DNA, the CDR3 is TGCGCCAGCAGCTTGACTATAACCGGGGAGCTGTTTTTT.